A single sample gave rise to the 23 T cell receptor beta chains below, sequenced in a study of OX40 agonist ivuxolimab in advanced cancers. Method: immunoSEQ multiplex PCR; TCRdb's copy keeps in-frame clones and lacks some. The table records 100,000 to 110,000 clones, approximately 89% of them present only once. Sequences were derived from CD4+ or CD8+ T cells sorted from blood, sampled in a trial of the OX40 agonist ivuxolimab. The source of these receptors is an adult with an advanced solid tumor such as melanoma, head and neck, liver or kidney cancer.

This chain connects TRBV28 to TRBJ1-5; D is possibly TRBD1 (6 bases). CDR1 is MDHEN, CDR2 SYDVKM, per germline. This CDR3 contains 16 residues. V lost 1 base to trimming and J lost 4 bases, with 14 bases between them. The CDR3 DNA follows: TGTGCCAGCAGTTTATCTTCGACAGGCCGGAATCAGCCCCAGCATTTT. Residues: CASSLSSTGRNQPQHF.

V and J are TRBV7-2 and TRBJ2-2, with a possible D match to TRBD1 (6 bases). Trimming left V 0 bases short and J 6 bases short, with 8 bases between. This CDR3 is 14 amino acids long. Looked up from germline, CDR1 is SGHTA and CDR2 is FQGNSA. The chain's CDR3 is CASSLARQAGELFF. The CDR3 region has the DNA TGTGCCAGCAGCTTAGCGCGACAGGCCGGGGAGCTGTTTTTT.

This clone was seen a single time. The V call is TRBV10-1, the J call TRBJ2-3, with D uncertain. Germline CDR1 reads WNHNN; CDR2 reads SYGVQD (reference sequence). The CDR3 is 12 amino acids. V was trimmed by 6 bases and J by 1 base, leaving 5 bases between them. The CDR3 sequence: CASSRGTDTQYF. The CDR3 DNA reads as TGCGCCAGCAGCCGTGGCACAGATACGCAGTATTTT.

The CDR3 sequence: CASSPRGQLMNTEAFF. In DNA, the CDR3 is TGTGCCAGCTCACCACGGGGACAGTTAATGAACACTGAAGCTTTCTTT. The chain recombines TRBV18 with TRBJ1-1, with 7 bases lining up with TRBD1. Germline values: CDR1 KGHSH, CDR2 LQKENI. Unmatched junction bases numbered 5, after V lost 1 base and J lost 0 bases. The CDR3 sequence is 16 residues long.

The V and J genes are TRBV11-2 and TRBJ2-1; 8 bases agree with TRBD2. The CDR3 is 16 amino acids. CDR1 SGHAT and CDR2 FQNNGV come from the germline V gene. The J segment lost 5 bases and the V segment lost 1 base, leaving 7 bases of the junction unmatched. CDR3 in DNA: TGTGCCAGCAGCTTAGGGCTAGCGGGTTCTCACAATGAGCAGTTCTTC. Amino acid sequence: CASSLGLAGSHNEQFF.

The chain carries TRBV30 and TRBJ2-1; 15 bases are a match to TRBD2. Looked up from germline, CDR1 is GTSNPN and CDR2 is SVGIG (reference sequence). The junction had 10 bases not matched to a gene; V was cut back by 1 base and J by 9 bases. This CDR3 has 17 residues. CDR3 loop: CAWSGPRGTSGRTEQFF. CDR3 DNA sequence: TGTGCCTGGAGTGGCCCTAGGGGGACTAGCGGGAGGACTGAGCAGTTCTTC.

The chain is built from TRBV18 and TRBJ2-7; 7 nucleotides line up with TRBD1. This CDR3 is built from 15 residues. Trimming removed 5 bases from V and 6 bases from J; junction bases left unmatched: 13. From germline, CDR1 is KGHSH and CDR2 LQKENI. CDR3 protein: CASSATRGSTVEQYF. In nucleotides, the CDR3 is TGTGCCAGCTCAGCTACCAGGGGGTCGACGGTCGAGCAGTACTTC.

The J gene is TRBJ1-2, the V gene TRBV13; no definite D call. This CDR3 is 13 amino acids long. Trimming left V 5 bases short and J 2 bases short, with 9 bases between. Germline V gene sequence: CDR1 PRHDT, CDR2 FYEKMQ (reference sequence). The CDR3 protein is CASSLSINYGYTF. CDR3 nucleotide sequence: TGTGCCAGCAGCCTATCCATAAACTATGGCTACACCTTC.

The DNA for the CDR3 is TGTGCCAGCAGCTTAGGGCTAGCGGGAGGCTCCTACGAGCAGTACTTC. This translates into CASSLGLAGGSYEQYF. The V gene is TRBV7-9, the J gene TRBJ2-7; 11 bases are a match to TRBD2. Germline V gene lookup returns CDR1 SEHNR and CDR2 FQNEAQ (reference sequence). V gave up 1 base and J gave up 0 bases; unmatched junction bases: 2. This CDR3 comprises 16 residues. Combining the CDR3 with reference TRBV7-9 and TRBJ2-7 gives the whole variable domain DTGVSQNPRHKITKRGQNVTFRCDPISEHNRLYWYRQTLGQGPEFLTYFQNEAQLEKSRLLSDRFSAERPKGSFSTLEIQRTEQGDSAMYLCASSLGLAGGSYEQYFGPGTRLTVT.

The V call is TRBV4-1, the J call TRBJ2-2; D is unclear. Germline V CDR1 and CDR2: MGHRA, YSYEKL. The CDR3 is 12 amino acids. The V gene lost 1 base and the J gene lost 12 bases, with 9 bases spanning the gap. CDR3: CASSQVGVKLFF. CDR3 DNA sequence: TGCGCCAGCAGCCAAGTCGGCGTGAAGCTGTTTTTT.

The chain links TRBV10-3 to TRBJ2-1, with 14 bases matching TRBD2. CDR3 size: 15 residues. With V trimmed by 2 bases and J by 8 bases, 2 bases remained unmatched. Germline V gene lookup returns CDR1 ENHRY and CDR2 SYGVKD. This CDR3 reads CAISEGTSGSYEQFF. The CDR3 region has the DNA TGTGCCATCAGTGAGGGGACTAGCGGGAGTTATGAGCAGTTCTTC.

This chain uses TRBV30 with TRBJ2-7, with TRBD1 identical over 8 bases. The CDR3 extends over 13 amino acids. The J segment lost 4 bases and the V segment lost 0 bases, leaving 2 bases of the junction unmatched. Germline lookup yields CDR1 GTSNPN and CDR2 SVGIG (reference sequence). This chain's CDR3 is CAWSVNRGYEQYF. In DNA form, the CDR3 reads TGTGCCTGGAGTGTAAACAGGGGGTACGAGCAGTACTTC.

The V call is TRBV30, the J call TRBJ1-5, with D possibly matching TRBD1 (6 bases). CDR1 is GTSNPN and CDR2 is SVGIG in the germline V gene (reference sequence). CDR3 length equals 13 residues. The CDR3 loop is CAFGTTSNQPQHF. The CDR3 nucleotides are TGTGCTTTCGGGACAACTTCCAATCAGCCCCAGCATTTT.

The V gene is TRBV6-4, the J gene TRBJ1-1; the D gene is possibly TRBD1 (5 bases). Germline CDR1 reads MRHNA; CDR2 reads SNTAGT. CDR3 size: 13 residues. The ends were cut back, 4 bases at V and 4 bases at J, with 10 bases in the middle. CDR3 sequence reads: CASSVTGGTEAFF. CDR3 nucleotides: TGTGCCAGCAGTGTTACGGGGGGCACTGAAGCTTTCTTT.

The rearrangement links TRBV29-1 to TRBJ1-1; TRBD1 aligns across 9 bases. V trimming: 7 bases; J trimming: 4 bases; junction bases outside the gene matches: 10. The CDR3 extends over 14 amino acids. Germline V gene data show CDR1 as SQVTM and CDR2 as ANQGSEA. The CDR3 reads CSAGPDRGVTEAFF. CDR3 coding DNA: TGCAGCGCCGGACCGGACAGGGGAGTCACTGAAGCTTTCTTT. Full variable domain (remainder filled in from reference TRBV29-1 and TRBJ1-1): SAVISQKPSRDICQRGTSLTIQCQVDSQVTMMFWYRQQPGQSLTLIATANQGSEATYESGFVIDKFPISRPNLTFSTLTVSNMSPEDSSIYLCSAGPDRGVTEAFFGQGTRLTVV.

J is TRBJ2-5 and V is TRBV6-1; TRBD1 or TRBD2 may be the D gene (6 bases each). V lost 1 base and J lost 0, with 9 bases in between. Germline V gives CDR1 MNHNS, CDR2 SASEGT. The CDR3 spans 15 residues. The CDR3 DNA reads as TGTGCCAGCAGTGAAGGCGGGACAAACCAAGAGACCCAGTACTTC. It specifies CASSEGGTNQETQYF.

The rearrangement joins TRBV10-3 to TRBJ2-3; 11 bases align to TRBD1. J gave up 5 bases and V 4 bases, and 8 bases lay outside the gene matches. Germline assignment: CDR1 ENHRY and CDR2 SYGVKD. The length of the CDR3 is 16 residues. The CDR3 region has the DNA TGTGCCATCAGTGGTGAGGACAGGGGGCGAGAAGATACGCAGTATTTT. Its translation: CAISGEDRGREDTQYF.

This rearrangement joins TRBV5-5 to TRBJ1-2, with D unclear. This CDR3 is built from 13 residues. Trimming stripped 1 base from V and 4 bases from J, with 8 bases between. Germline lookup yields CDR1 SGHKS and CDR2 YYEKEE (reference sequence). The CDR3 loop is CASSLWNFYGYTF. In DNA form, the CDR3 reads TGTGCCAGCAGCTTGTGGAATTTCTATGGCTACACCTTC.

CDR3 sequence (DNA): TGTGCCAGCAGTGCGGGGTGGGGGGCGATGAACACTGAAGCTTTCTTT. Its protein is CASSAGWGAMNTEAFF. The chain employs TRBV6-1 and TRBJ1-1; D is possibly TRBD1 (6 bases). There are 16 residues in the CDR3. V was cut by 4 bases and J by 0 bases, with 15 bases left in between. Germline values: CDR1 MNHNS, CDR2 SASEGT.

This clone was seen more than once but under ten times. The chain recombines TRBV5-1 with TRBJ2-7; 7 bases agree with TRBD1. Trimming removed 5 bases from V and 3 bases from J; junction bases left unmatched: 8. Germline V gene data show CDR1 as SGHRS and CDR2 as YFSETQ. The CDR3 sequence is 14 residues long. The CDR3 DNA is TGCGCCAGCAGTATCGGGACAGCTATCTACGAGCAGTACTTC. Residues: CASSIGTAIYEQYF.

The CDR3: CASSQDTGRDYGYTF. The CDR3 nucleotides are TGTGCCAGCAGCCAAGATACAGGGAGGGACTATGGCTACACCTTC. The chain recombines TRBV4-2 with TRBJ1-2; TRBD1 might be the D (6 bases). There are 15 residues in the CDR3. Germline V gene data show CDR1 as LGHNA and CDR2 as YNFKEQ. The V end was cut by 0 bases, the J end by 3 bases, with 11 bases between.

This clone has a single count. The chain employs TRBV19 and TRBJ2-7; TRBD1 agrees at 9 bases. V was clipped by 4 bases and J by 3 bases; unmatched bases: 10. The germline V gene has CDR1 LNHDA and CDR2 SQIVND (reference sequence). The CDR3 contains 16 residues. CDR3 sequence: CASSTTGTGRSYEQYF. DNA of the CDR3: TGTGCCAGTAGTACCACAGGGACAGGGAGAAGCTACGAGCAGTACTTC.

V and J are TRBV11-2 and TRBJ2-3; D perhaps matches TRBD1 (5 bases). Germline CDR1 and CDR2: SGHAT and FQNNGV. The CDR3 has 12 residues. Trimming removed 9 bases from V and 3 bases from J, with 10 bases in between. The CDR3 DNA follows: TGTGCCAGTAAGAAGGGGACAGATACGCAGTATTTT. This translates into CASKKGTDTQYF.